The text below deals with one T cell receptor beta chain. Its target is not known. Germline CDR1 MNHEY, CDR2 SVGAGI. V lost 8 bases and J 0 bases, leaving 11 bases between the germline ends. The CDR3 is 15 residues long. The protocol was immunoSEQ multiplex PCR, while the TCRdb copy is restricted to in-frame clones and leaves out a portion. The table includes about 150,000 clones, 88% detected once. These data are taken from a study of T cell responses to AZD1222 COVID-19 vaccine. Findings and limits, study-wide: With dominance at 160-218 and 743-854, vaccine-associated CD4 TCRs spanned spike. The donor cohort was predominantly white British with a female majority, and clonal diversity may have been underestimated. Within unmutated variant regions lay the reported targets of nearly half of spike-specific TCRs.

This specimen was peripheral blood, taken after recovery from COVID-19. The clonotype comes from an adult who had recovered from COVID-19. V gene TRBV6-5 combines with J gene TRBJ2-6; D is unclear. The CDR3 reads CASHIGLSGANVLTF. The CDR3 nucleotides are TGTGCCAGCCACATTGGTCTCTCTGGGGCCAACGTCCTGACTTTC.